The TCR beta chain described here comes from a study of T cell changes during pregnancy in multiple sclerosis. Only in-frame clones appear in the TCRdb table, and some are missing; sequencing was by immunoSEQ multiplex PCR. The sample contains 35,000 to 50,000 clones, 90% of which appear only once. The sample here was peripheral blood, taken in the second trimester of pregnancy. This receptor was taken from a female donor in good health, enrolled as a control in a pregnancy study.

In nucleotides, the CDR3 is TGCGCCAGCAGCGGACAGGGTTCTAATTCACCCCTCCACTTT. Translated, it gives CASSGQGSNSPLHF. The V call is TRBV5-1, the J call TRBJ1-6; 8 bases align to TRBD1. The length of the CDR3 is 14 residues. Germline CDR1 SGHRS, CDR2 YFSETQ. Unmatched junction bases numbered 3, after V lost 4 bases and J lost 6 bases.